This TCR beta chain was retrieved from a study of shared clonotypes between healthy human individuals. Study-wide findings and caveats: Only blood was sampled; tissue repertoires likely differ. Since donors were few, the genetic and exposure-history diversity represented was limited.

Germline CDR1 and CDR2: SSHAT and FNYEAQ (reference sequence). The CDR3 covers 14 residues. Sequencing on ten immunoSEQ deep assay plates was performed for unsorted PBMC DNA. The repertoire was sequenced with immunoSEQ multiplex PCR; TCRdb's copy has only in-frame clones and lacks some. Among roughly 500,000 clones listed, about 85% were seen once. There are many counts of this clone. Its target is unknown. At one end the junction does not follow the germline gene, possibly because of a read error. V gene TRBV7-7 combines with J gene TRBJ2-3, with D tentatively TRBD2 (6 bases). Sequencing input: PBMCs. The origin of this receptor is a woman between 35 and 50 years old in good health. Some clones in this sample may be carry-over from other donors' samples. The CDR3 is CASSSATSKDTQYF. The CDR3 coding sequence is TGTGCCAGCAGCTCTGCTACTAGCAAAGATACGCAGTATTTT.